This entry features one T cell receptor (beta chain) sequence. These data originate in a study of T-cell memory formation after mild COVID-19. Deletions cut 6 bases from V and 5 bases from J, with 6 bases between. The CDR3 is 12 residues long. CDR1 and CDR2 from the germline V gene are KGHDR and SFDVKD. In TCRdb, the 5' RACE reads were re-called with MiXCR into one record per CDR3 protein. This sample has some 150,000 distinct CDR3 sequences, with 14% found just once. The sequencing sample was made of PBMCs or a T cell subset sorted from them (not recorded which). The chain links TRBV24-1 to TRBJ2-2; D remains ambiguous. The receptor was derived from an adult woman who had mild COVID-19 (a few samples of this study predate the infection). Cell type and time point are not known. CDR3 sequence reads: CATSQSTGELFF. The CDR3 coding sequence is TGTGCCACCAGTCAATCAACCGGGGAGCTGTTTTTT.